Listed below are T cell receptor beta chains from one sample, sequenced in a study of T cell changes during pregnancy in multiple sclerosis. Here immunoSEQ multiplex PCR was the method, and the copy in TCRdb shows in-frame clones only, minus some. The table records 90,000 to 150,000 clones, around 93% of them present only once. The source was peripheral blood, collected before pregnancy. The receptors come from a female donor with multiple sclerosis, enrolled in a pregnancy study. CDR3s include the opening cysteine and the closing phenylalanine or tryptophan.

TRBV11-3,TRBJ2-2,CASEGTGNTGELFF
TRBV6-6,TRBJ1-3,CASSSLWARSGNTIYF
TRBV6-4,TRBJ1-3,CASSDPQGSSGNTIYF
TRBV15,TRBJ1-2,CAARDSESWDSAQDGYTF
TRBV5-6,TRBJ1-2,CASSLSVGYTF
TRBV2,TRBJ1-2,CAGRDLGSGYTF
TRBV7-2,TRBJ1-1,CASSLRRGYASEAFF
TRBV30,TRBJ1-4,CAFGAVKLFF
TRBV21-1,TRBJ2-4,CASSSRDTLAKNIQYF
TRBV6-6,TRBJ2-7,CASSYSVGTIAHEQYF
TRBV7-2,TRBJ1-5,CASSLQDRMAQPQHF
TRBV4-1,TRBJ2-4,CASSQAKTIGVDKNIQYF
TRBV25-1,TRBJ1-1,CASSDPRSTEAFF